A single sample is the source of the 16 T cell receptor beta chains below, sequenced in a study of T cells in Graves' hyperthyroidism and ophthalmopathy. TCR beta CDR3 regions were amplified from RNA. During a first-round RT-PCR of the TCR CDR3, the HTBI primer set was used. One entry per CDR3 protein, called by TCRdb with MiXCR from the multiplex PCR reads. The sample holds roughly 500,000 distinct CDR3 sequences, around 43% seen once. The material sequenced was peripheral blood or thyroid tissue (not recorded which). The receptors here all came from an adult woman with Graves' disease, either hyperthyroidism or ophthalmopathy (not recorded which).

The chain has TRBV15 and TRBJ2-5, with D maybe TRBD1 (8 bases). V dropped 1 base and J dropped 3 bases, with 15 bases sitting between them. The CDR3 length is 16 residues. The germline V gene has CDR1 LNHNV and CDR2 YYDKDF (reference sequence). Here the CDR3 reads CATSRGTGRGEETQYF. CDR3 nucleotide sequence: TGTGCCACCAGCAGAGGGACAGGGAGGGGGGAAGAGACCCAGTACTTC.

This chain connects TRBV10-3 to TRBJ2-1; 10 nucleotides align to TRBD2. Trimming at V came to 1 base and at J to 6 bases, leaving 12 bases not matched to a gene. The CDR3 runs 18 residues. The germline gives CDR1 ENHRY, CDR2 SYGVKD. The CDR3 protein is CAISEFGLGLAGVNEQFF. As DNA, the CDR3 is TGTGCCATCAGTGAGTTCGGTTTGGGGCTAGCGGGAGTCAATGAGCAGTTCTTC.

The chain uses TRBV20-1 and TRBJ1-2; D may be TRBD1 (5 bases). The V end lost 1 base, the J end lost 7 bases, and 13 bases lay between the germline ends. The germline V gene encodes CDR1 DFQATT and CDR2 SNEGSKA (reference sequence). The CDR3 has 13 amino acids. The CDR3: CSARVVGALGYTF. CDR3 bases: TGCAGTGCTAGAGTAGTAGGGGCTCTTGGCTACACCTTC.

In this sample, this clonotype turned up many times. In DNA, the CDR3 is TGTGCCAGCAAGGCAGGGGCGAACACCGGGGAGCTGTTTTTT. Amino acids: CASKAGANTGELFF. The rearrangement links TRBV2 to TRBJ2-2; maybe TRBD1 (6 bases). V lost 7 bases, J lost 0 bases, and 9 bases lay in between. CDR3 size: 14 residues. The V gene's germline CDR1 is SNHLY and CDR2 FYNNEI.

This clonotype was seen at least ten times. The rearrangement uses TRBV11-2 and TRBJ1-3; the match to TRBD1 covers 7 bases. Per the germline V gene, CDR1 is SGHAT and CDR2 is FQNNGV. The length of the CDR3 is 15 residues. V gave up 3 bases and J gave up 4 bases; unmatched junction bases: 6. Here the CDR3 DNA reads TGTGCCAGCAGCTTGGACAGGACCTACGGAAACACCATATATTTT. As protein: CASSLDRTYGNTIYF.

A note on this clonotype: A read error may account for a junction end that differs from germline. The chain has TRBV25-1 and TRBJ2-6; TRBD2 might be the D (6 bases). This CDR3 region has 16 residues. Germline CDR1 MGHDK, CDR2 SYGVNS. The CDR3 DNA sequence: TGTGCCAGCAGTGACAATACGGGGGTAGGGGCCAACGTCCTGGCTTTC. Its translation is CASSDNTGVGANVLAF.

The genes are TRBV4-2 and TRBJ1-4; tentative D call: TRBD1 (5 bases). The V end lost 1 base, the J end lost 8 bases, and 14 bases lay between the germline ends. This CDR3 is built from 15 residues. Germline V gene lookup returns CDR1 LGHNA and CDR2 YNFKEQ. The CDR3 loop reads CASSQVAGPGEKLFF. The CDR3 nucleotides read TGTGCCAGCAGCCAAGTGGCAGGGCCGGGGGAAAAACTGTTTTTT.

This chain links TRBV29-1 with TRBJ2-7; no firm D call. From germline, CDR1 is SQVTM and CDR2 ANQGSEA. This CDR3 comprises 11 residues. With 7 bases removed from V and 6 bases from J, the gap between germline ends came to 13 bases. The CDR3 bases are TGCAGCGCTAGGGAAATAGGCGAGCAGTACTTC. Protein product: CSAREIGEQYF.

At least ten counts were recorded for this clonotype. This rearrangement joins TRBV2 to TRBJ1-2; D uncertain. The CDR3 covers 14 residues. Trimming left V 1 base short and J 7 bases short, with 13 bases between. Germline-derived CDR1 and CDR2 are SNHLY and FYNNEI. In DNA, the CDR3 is TGTGCCAGCAGTGAAGAGGCGGTCCGCGGTGGCTACACCTTC. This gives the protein CASSEEAVRGGYTF.

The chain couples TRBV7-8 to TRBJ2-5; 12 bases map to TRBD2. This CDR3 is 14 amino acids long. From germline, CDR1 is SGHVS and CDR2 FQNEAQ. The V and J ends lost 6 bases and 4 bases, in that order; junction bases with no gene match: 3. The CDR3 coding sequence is TGTGCCAGCAGTAAGACTAGCGGGAGAGAGACCCAGTACTTC. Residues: CASSKTSGRETQYF.

The DNA of the CDR3 is TGCAGTGCACAGACAGGGGGCGGGGCCCAGTACTTC. Translating it yields CSAQTGGGAQYF. The chain uses TRBV20-1 and TRBJ2-5, with 10 bases matching TRBD1. After removal of 6 bases from V and 9 bases from J, the junction contained 7 bases not matched to a gene. Germline assignment: CDR1 DFQATT and CDR2 SNEGSKA (reference sequence). This CDR3 contains 12 residues.

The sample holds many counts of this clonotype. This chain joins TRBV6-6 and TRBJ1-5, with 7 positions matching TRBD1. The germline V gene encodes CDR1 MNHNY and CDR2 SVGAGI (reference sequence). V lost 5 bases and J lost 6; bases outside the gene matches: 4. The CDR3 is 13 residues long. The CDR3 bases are TGTGCCAGCAGTCAAACAGGGGTTCAGCCCCAGCATTTT. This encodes CASSQTGVQPQHF.

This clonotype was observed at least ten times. CDR3 sequence: CASSSQRTSYEQYF. The CDR3 DNA reads TGTGCCAGCAGCTCCCAGAGGACCAGCTACGAGCAGTACTTC. V is TRBV7-2 and J is TRBJ2-7; D gene ambiguous. Trimming stripped 4 bases from V and 3 bases from J, with 13 bases between. The CDR3 totals 14 residues. Germline V gene sequence: CDR1 SGHTA, CDR2 FQGNSA.

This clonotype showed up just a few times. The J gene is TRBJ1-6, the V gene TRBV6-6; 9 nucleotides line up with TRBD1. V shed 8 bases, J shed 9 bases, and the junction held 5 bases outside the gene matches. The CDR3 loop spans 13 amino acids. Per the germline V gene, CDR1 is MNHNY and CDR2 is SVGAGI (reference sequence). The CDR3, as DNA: TGTGCCAGCGGGACAGGGCGTTTTTCACCCCTCCACTTT. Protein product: CASGTGRFSPLHF.

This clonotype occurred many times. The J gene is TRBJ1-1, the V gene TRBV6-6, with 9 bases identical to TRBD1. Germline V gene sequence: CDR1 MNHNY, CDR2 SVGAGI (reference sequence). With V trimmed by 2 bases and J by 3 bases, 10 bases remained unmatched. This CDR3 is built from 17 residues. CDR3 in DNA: TGTGCCAGCAGTTACGGGACAGGGTTCGGGGTGGACACTGAAGCTTTCTTT. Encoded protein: CASSYGTGFGVDTEAFF.

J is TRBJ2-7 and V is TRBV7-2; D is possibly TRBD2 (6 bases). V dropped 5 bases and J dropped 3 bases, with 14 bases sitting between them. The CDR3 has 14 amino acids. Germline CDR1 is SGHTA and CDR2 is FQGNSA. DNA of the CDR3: TGTGCCAGCAGCCTGACGGAGGGATTCTACGAGCAGTACTTC. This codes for CASSLTEGFYEQYF.